This is a list of T cell receptor beta chains from one sample in a study of OX40 agonist ivuxolimab in advanced cancers. The protocol was immunoSEQ multiplex PCR, while the TCRdb copy is restricted to in-frame clones and leaves out a portion. The table has 70,000 to 80,000 clones, approximately 94% seen once. The material was CD4+ or CD8+ T cells sorted from blood, obtained in a trial of the OX40 agonist ivuxolimab. The receptors shown here come from an adult with an advanced solid tumor such as melanoma, head and neck, liver or kidney cancer. Each CDR3 is given with its conserved first and last residue. D genes are given only for firm matches.

d_call,v_call,cdr3_aa
-,TRBV23-1,CASSQPDEQYF
-,TRBV28,CASSLPDPASDRTSTYEQYF
-,TRBV6-5,CASSSISSDRTDTQYF
TRBD2,TRBV7-8,CASSLLAGGPYNEQFF
-,TRBV9,CASSPSRGPYSGANVLTF
TRBD2,TRBV11-2,CASSFLTSGRAYEQYF
-,TRBV12-5,CASWEEGSNTEAFF
TRBD2,TRBV6-5,CASSLSGVWADTQYF
-,TRBV11-2,CASSFGWAEAFF
-,TRBV7-3,CASRLAPSSYNEQFF
TRBD1,TRBV5-1,CASSLAGGQGASGNTIYF
-,TRBV27,CASSLTNRVNGYTF
-,TRBV27,CASSLGTNTGELFF
-,TRBV7-9,CASSYGTISSYNSPLHF
TRBD1,TRBV6-5,CASSTTGGPNTEAFF
-,TRBV5-6,CASSLVRLTGELFF
TRBD1,TRBV7-2,CASSLGQIYQETQYF
-,TRBV7-2,CASSPGGMNTEAFF
-,TRBV30,CAWSGDRTYEQYF
-,TRBV6-1,CASSEGGTMQFF
TRBD1,TRBV13,CASSYGTGDPDTQYF
-,TRBV10-3,CAISEIEGDPSGNTIYF
-,TRBV4-1,CASSQGPNTGELFF
TRBD1,TRBV10-3,CAISESFGQGDSPLHF
-,TRBV5-8,CASSFGSPGVYEQYF
-,TRBV27,CATTFASNTGELFF
-,TRBV4-1,CASSQDGGGAYEQYF
-,TRBV10-3,CAISEGREEYGELFF